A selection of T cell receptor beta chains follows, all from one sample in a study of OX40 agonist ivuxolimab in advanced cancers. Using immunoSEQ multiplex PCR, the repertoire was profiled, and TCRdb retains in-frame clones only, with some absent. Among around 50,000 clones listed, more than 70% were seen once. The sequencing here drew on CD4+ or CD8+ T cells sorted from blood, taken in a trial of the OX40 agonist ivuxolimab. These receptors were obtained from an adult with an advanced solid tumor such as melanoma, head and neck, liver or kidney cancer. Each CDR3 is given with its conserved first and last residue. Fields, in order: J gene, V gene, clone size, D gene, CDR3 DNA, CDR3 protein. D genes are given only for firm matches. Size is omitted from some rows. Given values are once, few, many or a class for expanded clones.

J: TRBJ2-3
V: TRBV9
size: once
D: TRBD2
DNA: TGTGCCAGCAGCGGCCCAATAGCGGGAGGGCCAAGAGATACGCAGTATTTT
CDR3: CASSGPIAGGPRDTQYF

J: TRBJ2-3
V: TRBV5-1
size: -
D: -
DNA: TGCGCCAGCAGCCCTGTCCCCCCCACAGATACGCAGTATTTT
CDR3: CASSPVPPTDTQYF

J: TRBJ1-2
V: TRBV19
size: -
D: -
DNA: TGTGCCAGTAGTACCCGGGATCACTATGGCTACACCTTC
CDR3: CASSTRDHYGYTF

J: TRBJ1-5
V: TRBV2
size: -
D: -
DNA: TGTGCCAGCAGTCCGGAGAATCAGCCCCAGCATTTT
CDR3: CASSPENQPQHF

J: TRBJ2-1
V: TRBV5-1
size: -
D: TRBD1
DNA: TGCGCCAGCAGCTTAGGACAGGGGTGGTTCTTC
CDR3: CASSLGQGWFF

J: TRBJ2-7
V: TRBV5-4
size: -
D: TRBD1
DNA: TGTGCCAGCAGCCCGGGACAGTTGGGCGAGCAGTACTTC
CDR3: CASSPGQLGEQYF

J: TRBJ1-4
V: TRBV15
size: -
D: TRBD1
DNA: TGTGCCACCAGCAGAGAGGGGGGACAGAATAATGAAAAACTGTTTTTT
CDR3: CATSREGGQNNEKLFF

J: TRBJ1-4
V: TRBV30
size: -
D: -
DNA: TGTGCCTGGAGTGTAAAGGAAAAACTGTTTTTT
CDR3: CAWSVKEKLFF

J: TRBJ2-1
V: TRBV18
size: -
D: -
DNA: TGTGCCAGCAAGACCACAGGGACGCAAAATGAGCAGTTCTTC
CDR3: CASKTTGTQNEQFF

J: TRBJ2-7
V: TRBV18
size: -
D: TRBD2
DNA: TGTGCCAGCTCAGCGGGAGCCACCAGGGAGCAGTACTTC
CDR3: CASSAGATREQYF

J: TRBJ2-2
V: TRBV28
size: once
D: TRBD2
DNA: TGTGCCAGCAGCGCGACTAGCGGGAGAACCGGGGAGCTGTTTTTT
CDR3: CASSATSGRTGELFF

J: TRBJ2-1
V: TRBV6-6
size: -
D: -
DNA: TGTGCCAGCAGTTACTCTCCGCGGTGGGGTGAGCAGTTCTTC
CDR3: CASSYSPRWGEQFF

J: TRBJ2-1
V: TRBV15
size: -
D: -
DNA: TGTGCCACCAGCAGAGTGGGGACCTACTCCTACAATGAGCAGTTCTTC
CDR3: CATSRVGTYSYNEQFF

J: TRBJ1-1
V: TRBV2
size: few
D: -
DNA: TGTGCCAGCAGTGAAATAGGGTCCGGCACAGGGACTGAAGCTTTCTTT
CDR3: CASSEIGSGTGTEAFF

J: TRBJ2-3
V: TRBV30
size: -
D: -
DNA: TGTGCCTCCAGGGATGTCGCAGATACGCAGTATTTT
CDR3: CASRDVADTQYF

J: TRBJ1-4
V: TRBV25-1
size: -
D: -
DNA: TGTGCCAGCACCAATGGGGGGAGGAATGAAAAACTGTTTTTT
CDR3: CASTNGGRNEKLFF

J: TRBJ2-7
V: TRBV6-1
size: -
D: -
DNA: TGTGCCAGCAGTGACCCTCCCGGATACGAGCAGTACTTC
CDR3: CASSDPPGYEQYF

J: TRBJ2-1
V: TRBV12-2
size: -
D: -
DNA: TGTGCAAGTCGCCTCGGGACTAGCGGGGCGCATTACAATGAGCAGTTCTTC
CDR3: CASRLGTSGAHYNEQFF

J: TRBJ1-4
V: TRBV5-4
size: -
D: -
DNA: TGTGCCAGCAGCTTGGGCGGAGGGACGGGTGAAAAACTGTTTTTT
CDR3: CASSLGGGTGEKLFF

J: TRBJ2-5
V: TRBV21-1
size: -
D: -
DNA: TGTGCCAGCAGCAAACCGGGGACCCAGTACTTC
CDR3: CASSKPGTQYF

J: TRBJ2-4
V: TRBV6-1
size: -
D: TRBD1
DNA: TGTGCCAGCAGTGAAGAGACAGGGTTGGGCAAAAACATTCAGTACTTC
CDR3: CASSEETGLGKNIQYF

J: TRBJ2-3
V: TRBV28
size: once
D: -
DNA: TGTGCCAGCAGTCCATACTGGGGGGCGTACACAGATACGCAGTATTTT
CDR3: CASSPYWGAYTDTQYF